This T cell receptor (beta chain) was identified during a study of blood T cells in healthy people across ages. Across the whole study: Template switching caught about one barcoded beta molecule for each two T cells.

A word on this clonotype: Antigen unknown.

Healthy Caucasian individuals from Russia aged about 6 to 90 were enrolled as donors. Sample-barcoded 5' priming and a J-beta primer mix drove a second PCR of about 7 to 11 cycles. MiXCR, applied by TCRdb to the 5' RACE reads, yields one record per CDR3 protein. The table shows 1.5 million to 1.8 million distinct CDR3 sequences, with roughly 43% occurring only once. Findings and limits, study-wide: Significant beta diversity loss was already apparent by age roughly 38, declining roughly linearly. Naive CD4+ cells and diversity were both higher in long-lived donors than in aged donors.

The sequencing input was blood. The clonotype was recovered from a woman aged 18 to 35 in good health.

The CDR3 DNA follows: TGCAGCGTTAGCTCACTATACACAGATACGCAGTATTTT. Its translation: CSVSSLYTDTQYF. The genes are TRBV29-1 and TRBJ2-3; D not resolved. Germline V lookup: CDR1 SQVTM, CDR2 ANQGSEA. The CDR3 length is 13 residues. Trimming pared 5 bases from V and 2 bases from J, leaving 11 bases between.